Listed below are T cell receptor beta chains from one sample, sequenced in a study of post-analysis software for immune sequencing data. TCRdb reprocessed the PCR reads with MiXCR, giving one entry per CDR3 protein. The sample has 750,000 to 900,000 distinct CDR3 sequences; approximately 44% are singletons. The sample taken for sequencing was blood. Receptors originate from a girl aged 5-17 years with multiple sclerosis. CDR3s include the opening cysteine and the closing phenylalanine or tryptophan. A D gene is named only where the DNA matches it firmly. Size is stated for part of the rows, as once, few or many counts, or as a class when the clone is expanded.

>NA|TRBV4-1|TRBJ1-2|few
TGCGCCAGCAGCCAAGACTTTCCGGGGGAAGATGGCTACACCTTC
CASSQDFPGEDGYTF
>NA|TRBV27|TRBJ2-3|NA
TGTGCCAGCAGTTTATATGGGGAAGGGACAGATACGCAGTATTTT
CASSLYGEGTDTQYF
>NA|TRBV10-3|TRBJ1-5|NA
TGTGCCATCAGTGAGTGGGCGGCAGGGGAGTTCGGCAATCAGCCCCAGCATTTT
CAISEWAAGEFGNQPQHF
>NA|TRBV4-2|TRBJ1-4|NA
TGTGGCAGCAGCCGGATCGACAGCTCTAATGAAAAACTGTTTTTT
CGSSRIDSSNEKLFF
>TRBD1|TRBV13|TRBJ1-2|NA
TGTGCCAGCAGCTTCATCTGGGGCCCTGACAGGGAGGACTATGGCTACACCTTC
CASSFIWGPDREDYGYTF
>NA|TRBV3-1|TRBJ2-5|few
TGTGCCAGCAGCCAAGAAGGGGGATTCAAAGAGACCCAGTACTTC
CASSQEGGFKETQYF
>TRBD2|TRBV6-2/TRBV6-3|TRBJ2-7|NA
TGTGCCAGCAGTTACTCTGTAGCGGGAACAAACGACGAGCAGTACTTC
CASSYSVAGTNDEQYF
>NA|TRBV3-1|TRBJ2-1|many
TGTGCCAGCAGCCCCGATTACAATGAGCAGTTCTTC
CASSPDYNEQFF
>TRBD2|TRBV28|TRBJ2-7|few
TGTGCCAGCAGCTCCCGTAGCGTCCTAGCGGGAGTAGGCGAGCAGTACTTC
CASSSRSVLAGVGEQYF
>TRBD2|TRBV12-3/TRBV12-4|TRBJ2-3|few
TGTGCCAGCAGCCCCGCGCGGGAGACAGATACGCAGTATTTT
CASSPARETDTQYF
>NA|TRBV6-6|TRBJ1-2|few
TGTGCCAGCATCTCCCCCCTAATAGAGGCTTGGGGCTACACCTTC
CASISPLIEAWGYTF
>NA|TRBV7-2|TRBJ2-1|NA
TGTGCCAGCAGCTTAGCGGCTATATGTTCCTACAATGAGCAGTTCTTC
CASSLAAICSYNEQFF
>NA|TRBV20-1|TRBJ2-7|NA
TGCGGTGCTAGTAACAGTCCCTACGAGCAGTACTTC
CGASNSPYEQYF
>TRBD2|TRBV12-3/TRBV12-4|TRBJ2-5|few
TGTGCCAGCAGTTTATTGCGGGGGACGGAGACCCAGTACTTC
CASSLLRGTETQYF
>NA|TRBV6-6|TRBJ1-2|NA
TGTGCCAGCAGTTACGGCGAGGGTCGAGGCTACACCTTC
CASSYGEGRGYTF
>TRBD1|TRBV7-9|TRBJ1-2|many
TGTGCCAGCAGCCGGGACAGGCCCCAGGAGAGCTACACCTTC
CASSRDRPQESYTF
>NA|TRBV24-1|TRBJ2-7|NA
TGTGCCACCAGTGACGGGCCCCCCTACGAGCAGTACTTC
CATSDGPPYEQYF